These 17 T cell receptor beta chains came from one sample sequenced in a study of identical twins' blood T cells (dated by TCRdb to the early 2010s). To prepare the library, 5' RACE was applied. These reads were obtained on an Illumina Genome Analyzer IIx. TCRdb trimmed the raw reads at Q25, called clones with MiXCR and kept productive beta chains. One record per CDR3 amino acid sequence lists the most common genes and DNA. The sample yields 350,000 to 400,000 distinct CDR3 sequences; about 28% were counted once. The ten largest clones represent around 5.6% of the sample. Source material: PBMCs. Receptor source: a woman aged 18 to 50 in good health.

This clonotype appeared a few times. CDR3 sequence reads: CASSLWAGFDTGELFF. The DNA for the CDR3 is TGTGCCAGCAGTTTGTGGGCAGGGTTCGACACCGGGGAGCTGTTTTTT. This chain connects TRBV27 to TRBJ2-2; TRBD1 is a possible D gene (5 bases). Trimming shortened V by 3 bases and J by 3 bases, and 14 bases separated the two germline ends. The CDR3 extends over 16 amino acids. The V gene's germline CDR1 is MNHEY and CDR2 SMNVEV (reference sequence).

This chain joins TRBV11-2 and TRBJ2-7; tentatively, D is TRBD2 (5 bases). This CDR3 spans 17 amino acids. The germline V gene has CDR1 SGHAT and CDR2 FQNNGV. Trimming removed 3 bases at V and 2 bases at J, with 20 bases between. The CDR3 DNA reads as TGTGCCAGCAGCTTCCGCCGGACTTCCCCTCATGCCTACGAGCAGTACTTC. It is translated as CASSFRRTSPHAYEQYF.

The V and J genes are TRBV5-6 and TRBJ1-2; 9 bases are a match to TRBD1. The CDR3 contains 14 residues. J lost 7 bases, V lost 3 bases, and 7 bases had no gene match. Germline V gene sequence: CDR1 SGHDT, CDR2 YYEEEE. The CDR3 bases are TGTGCCAGCAGCTCGACCTACAGGGGGCTTGGCTACACCTTC. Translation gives CASSSTYRGLGYTF.

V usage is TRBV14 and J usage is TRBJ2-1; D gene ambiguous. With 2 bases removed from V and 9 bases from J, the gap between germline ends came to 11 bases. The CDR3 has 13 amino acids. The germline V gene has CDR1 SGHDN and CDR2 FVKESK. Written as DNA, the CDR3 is TGTGCCAGCAGCCAAAATAGGGATTTTGAGCAGTTCTTC. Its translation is CASSQNRDFEQFF.

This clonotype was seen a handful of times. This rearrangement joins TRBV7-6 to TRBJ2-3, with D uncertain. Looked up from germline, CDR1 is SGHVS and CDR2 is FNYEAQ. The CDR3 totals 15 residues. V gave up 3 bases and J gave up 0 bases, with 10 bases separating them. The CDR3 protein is CASSFGSASTDTQYF. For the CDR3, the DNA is TGTGCCAGCAGCTTCGGCAGTGCTAGCACAGATACGCAGTATTTT.

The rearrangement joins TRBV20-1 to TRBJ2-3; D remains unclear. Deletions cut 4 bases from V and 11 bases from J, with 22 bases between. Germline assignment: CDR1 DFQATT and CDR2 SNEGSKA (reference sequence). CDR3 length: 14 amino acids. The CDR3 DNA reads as TGCAGTGCTACATCCGGGTGGACCTACAATGAGCAGTATTTT. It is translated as CSATSGWTYNEQYF.

In nucleotides, the CDR3 is TGCAGCGTTGGACAGGGAGCTTTCTTT. This translates into CSVGQGAFF. The chain recombines TRBV29-1 with TRBJ1-1; 7 nucleotides match TRBD1. The J segment lost 10 bases and the V segment lost 4 bases, leaving 0 bases of the junction unmatched. The V gene's germline CDR1 is SQVTM and CDR2 ANQGSEA. The CDR3 is 9 residues long.

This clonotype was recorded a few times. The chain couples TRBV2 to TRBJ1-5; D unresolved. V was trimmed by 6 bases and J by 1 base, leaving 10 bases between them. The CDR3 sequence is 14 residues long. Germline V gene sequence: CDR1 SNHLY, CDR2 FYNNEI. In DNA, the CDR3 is TGTGCCAGCAGGAGCTGGGAAAGCAATCAGCCCCAGCATTTT. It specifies CASRSWESNQPQHF.

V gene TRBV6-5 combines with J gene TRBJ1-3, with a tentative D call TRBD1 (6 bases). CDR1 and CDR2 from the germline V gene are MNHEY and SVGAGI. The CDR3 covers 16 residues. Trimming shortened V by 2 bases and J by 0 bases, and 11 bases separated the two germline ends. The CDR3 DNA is TGTGCCAGCAGTTACGGAGGGACAAGCTCTGGAAACACCATATATTTT. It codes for CASSYGGTSSGNTIYF.

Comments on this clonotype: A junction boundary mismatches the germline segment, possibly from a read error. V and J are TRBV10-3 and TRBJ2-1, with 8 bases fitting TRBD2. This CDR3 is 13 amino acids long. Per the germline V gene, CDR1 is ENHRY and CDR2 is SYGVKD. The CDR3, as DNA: TGTGCCATCAGTGCAGCGGGGGCCAATGGGCAGTTCTTC. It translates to CAISAAGANGQFF.

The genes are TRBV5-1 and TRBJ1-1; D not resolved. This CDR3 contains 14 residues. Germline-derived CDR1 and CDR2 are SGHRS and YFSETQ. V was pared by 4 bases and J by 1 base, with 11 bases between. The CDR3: CASSTGPGNTEAFF. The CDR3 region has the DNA TGCGCCAGCAGCACCGGACCCGGGAACACTGAAGCTTTCTTT. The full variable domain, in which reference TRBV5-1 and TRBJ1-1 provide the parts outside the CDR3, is KAGVTQTPRYLIKTRGQQVTLSCSPISGHRSVSWYQQTPGQGLQFLFEYFSETQRNKGNFPGRFSGRQFSNSRSEMNVSTLELGDSALYLCASSTGPGNTEAFFGQGTRLTVV.

The CDR3 sequence is CAISESNQPQHF. CDR3 sequence (DNA): TGTGCCATCAGTGAGTCGAATCAGCCCCAGCATTTT. The chain recombines TRBV10-3 with TRBJ1-5; D not resolved. CDR1 ENHRY and CDR2 SYGVKD come from the germline V gene. The V and J ends lost 0 bases and 4 bases respectively, with 1 base between them. The CDR3 spans 12 residues.

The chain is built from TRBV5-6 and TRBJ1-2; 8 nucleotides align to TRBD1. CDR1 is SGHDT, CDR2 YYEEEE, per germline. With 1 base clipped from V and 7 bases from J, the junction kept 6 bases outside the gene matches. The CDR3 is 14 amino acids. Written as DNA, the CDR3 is TGTGCCAGCAGCTTGTATCAGGGGGCTAGTGGCTACACCTTC. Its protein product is CASSLYQGASGYTF.

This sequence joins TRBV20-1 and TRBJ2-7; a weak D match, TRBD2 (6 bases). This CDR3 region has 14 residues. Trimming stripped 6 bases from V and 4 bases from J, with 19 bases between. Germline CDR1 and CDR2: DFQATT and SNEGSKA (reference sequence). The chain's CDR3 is CSAPGVSGLYEQYF. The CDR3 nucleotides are TGCAGTGCGCCGGGGGTCTCGGGTCTGTACGAGCAGTACTTC.

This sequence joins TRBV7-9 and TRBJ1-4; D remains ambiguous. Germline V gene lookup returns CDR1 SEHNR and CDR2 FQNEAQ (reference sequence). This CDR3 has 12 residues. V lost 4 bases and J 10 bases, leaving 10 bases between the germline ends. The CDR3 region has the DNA TGTGCCAGCAGCTACGAGGGTGGAAAACTGTTTTTT. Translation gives CASSYEGGKLFF.

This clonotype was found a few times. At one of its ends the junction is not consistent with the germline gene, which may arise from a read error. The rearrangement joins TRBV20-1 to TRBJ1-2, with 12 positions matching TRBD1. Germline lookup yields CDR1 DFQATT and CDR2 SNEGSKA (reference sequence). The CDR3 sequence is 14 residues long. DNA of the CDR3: TGCAGTGCTGCCCCCTTTCGGGACAGGGGGCGCCTGTTCTTC. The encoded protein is CSAAPFRDRGRLFF.

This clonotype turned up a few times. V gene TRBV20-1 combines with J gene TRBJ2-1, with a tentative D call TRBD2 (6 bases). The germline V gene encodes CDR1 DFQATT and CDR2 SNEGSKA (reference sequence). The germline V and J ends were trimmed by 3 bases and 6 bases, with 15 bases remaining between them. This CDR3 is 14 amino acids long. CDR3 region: CSASSGGTSNEQFF. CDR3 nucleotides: TGCAGTGCTAGCTCGGGCGGGACGAGCAATGAGCAGTTCTTC.